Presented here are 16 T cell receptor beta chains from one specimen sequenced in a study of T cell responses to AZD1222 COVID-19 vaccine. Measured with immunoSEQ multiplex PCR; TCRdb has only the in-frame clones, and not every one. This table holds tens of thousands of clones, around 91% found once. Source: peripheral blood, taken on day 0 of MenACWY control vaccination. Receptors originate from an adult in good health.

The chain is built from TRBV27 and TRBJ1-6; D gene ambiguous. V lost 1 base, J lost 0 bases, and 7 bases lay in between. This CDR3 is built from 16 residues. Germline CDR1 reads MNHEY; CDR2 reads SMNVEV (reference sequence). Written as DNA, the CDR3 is TGTGCCAGCAGTTTATACGGCAGCTCCTATAATTCACCCCTCCACTTT. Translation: CASSLYGSSYNSPLHF.

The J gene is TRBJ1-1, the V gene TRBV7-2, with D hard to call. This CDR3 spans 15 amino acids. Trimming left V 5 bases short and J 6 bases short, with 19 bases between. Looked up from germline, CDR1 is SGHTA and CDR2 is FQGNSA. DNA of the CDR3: TGTGCCAGCAGCCTCCTGGTCGAAGCTGGCGCTGAAGCTTTCTTT. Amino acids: CASSLLVEAGAEAFF. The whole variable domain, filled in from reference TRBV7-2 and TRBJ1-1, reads GAGVSQSPSNKVTEKGKDVELRCDPISGHTALYWYRQSLGQGLEFLIYFQGNSAPDKSGLPSDRFSAERTGGSVSTLTIQRTQQEDSAVYLCASSLLVEAGAEAFFGQGTRLTVV.

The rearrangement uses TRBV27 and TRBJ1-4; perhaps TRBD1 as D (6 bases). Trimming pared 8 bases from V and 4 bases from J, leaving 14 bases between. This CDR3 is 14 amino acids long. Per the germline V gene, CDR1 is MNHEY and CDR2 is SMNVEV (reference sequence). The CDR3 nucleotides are TGTGCCAGCTCCAGGGGACTGATTAATGAAAAACTGTTTTTT. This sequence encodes CASSRGLINEKLFF.

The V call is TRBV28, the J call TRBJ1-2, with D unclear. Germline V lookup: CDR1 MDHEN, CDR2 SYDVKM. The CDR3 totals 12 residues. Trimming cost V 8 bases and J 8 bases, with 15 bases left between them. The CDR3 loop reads CASAGEGLGYTF. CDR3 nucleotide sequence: TGTGCCAGCGCTGGGGAGGGTCTCGGCTACACCTTC.

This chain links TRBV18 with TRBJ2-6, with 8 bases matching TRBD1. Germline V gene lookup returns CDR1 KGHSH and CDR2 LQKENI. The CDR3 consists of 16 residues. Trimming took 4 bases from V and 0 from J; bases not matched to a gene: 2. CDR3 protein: CASSQDRVSGANVLTF. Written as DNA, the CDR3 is TGTGCCAGCTCACAGGACAGGGTCTCTGGGGCCAACGTCCTGACTTTC.

In DNA form, the CDR3 reads TGTGCCAGTAGAGGGGGAGGTGGTAATAGGTTAGGAGATACGCAGTATTTT. Translating it yields CASRGGGGNRLGDTQYF. V usage is TRBV19 and J usage is TRBJ2-3; D is perhaps TRBD1 or TRBD2 (6 bases each). Looked up from germline, CDR1 is LNHDA and CDR2 is SQIVND (reference sequence). The CDR3 length is 17 residues. V was cut by 6 bases and J by 5 bases, with 24 bases left in between.

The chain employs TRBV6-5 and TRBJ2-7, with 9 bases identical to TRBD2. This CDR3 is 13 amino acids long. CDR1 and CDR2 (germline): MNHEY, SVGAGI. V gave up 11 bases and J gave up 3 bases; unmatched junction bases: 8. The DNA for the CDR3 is TGTGCCTCTCAGCGGGGGGCCAACTACGAGCAGTACTTC. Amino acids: CASQRGANYEQYF.

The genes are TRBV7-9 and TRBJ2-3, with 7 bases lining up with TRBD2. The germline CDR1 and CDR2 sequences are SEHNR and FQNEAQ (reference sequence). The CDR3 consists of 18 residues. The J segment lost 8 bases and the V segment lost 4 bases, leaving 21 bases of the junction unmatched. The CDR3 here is CASSSPIGSGKSTTTQYF. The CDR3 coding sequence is TGTGCCAGCAGCTCTCCCATAGGCAGCGGGAAGAGTACGACTACGCAGTATTTT.

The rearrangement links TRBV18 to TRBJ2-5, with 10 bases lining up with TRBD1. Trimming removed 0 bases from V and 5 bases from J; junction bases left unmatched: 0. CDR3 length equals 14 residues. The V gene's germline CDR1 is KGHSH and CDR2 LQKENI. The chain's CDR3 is CASSPPGQGETQYF. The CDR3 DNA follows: TGTGCCAGCTCACCACCGGGACAGGGGGAGACCCAGTACTTC.

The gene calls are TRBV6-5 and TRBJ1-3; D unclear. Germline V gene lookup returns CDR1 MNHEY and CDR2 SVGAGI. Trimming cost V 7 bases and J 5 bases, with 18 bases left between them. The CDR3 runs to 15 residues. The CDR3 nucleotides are TGTGCCAGCAAACCCTTTGAGACGGTCAGAAACACCATATATTTT. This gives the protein CASKPFETVRNTIYF.

For the CDR3, the DNA is TGTGCCAGGGAACAGTCCCGATCCGACACCGGGGAGCTGTTTTTT. Translation: CAREQSRSDTGELFF. The chain employs TRBV2 and TRBJ2-2; no clear D. V lost 9 bases to trimming and J lost 3 bases, with 17 bases between them. Germline CDR1 reads SNHLY; CDR2 reads FYNNEI. The CDR3 is made up of 15 amino acids.

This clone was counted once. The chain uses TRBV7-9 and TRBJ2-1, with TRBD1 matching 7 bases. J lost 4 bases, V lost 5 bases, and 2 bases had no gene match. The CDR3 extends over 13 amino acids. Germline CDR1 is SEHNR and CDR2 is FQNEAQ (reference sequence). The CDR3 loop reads CASSRGQYNEQFF. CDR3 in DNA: TGTGCCAGCAGCCGGGGACAGTACAATGAGCAGTTCTTC.

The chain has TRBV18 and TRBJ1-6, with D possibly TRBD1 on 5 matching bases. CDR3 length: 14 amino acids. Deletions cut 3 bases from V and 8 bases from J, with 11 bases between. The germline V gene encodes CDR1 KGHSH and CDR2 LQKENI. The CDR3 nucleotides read TGTGCCAGCTCACCTAGGGACCTCGATTCACCCCTCCACTTT. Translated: CASSPRDLDSPLHF.

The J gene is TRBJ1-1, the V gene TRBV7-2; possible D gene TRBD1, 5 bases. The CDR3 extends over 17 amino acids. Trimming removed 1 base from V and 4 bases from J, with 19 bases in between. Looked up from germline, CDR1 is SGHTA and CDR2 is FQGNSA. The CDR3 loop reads CASSLVAPGLGGTEAFF. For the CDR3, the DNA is TGTGCCAGCAGCTTAGTGGCCCCCGGGTTGGGGGGCACTGAAGCTTTCTTT.

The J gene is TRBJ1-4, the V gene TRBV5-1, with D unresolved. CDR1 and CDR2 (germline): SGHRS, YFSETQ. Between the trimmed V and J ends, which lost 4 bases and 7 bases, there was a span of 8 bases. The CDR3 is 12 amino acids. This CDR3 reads CASSLNSEKLFF. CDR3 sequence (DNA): TGCGCCAGCAGCCTTAATAGTGAAAAACTGTTTTTT.

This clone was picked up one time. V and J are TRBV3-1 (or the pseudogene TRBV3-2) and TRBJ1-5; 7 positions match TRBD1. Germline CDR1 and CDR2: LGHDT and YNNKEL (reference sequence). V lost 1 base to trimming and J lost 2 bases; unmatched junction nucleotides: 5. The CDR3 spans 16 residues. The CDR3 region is CASSQGQGGRNQPQHF. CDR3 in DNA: TGTGCCAGCAGCCAAGGACAGGGTGGTCGCAATCAGCCCCAGCATTTT.